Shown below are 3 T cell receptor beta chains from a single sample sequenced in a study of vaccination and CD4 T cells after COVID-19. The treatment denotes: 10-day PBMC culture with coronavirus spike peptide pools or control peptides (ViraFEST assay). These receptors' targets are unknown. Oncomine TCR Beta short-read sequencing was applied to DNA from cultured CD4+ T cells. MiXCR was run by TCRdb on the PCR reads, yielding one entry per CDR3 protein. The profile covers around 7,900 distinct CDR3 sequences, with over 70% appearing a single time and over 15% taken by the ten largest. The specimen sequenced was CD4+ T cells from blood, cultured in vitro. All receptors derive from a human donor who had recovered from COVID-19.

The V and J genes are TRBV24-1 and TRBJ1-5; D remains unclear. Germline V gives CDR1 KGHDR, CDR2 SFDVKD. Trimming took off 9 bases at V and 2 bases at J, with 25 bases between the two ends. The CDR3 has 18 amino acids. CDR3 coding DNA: TGTGCCACCCCCTTGGAGGGTGTATTCCCTTTTGGCAATCAGCCCCAGCATTTT. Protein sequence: CATPLEGVFPFGNQPQHF.

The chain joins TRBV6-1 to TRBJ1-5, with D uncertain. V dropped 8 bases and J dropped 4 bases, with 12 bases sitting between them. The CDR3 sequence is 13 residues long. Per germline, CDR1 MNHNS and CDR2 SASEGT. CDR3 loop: CASRLTKNQPQHF. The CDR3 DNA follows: TGTGCCAGCCGACTGACAAAGAATCAGCCCCAGCATTTT.

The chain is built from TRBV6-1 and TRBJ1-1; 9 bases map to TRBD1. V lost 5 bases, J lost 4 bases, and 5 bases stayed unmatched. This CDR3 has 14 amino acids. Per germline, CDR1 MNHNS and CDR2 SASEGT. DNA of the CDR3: TGTGCCAGCAGTAACAGGGGGCAAGGCACTGAAGCTTTCTTT. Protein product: CASSNRGQGTEAFF.